This T cell receptor beta chain derives from a study of T cells in Graves' hyperthyroidism and ophthalmopathy. Study results and caveats: Patients with ophthalmopathy were separated from those with stable hyperthyroidism by a 13 V-J model. Progression to ophthalmopathy was predicted a median of 6.5 months early.

Using RNA transcripts as the source, TCR beta CDR3 regions were amplified. HTBI primers were employed in a first-round RT-PCR of the TCR CDR3. MiXCR was run by TCRdb on the multiplex PCR reads, yielding one entry per CDR3 protein. The sample gives 490,000 or so distinct CDR3 sequences, roughly 15% of which show up once; about 31% is in the top ten. Investigators excluded patients with uncontrolled infection, other autoimmune disease, pregnancy or lactation. This clonotype was found many times. Its antigen is not known. The source of this sequence is a woman in her 30s with Graves' ophthalmopathy. Sequenced material: blood.

CDR3 in DNA: TGTGCCAGCAGCCAAGACCTAGCAGGTACCCAGTACTTC. Amino acids: CASSQDLAGTQYF. The chain is built from TRBV3-1 and TRBJ2-5; maybe TRBD2 (5 bases). Trimming pared 0 bases from V and 8 bases from J, leaving 10 bases between. Germline CDR1 LGHDT, CDR2 YNNKEL (reference sequence). This CDR3 is built from 13 residues.